The clone carrying this T cell receptor (beta chain) was observed at least ten times. The antigen is unknown. A library prepared for alpha chains yielded this beta chain as an off-target read; its size is of little meaning. Every TCR cDNA molecule carried a tag that served as a unique molecular identifier. TCRdb independently ran MiXCR on the 5' RACE reads; one entry per CDR3 protein. This sample has around 18,000 distinct CDR3 sequences, with 4.5% to 7.5% found just once. The sample's time point: sample taken at primary tumor resection. CDR1 is DFQATT and CDR2 is SNEGSKA in the germline V gene (reference sequence). V lost 0 bases and J lost 3, with 12 bases in between. The CDR3 sequence is 15 residues long. The data were obtained in a study of spatial heterogeneity in lung cancer. On the study more broadly: Across tumor regions, counts of TCR transcripts showed a strong correlation with a T cell module score derived from matched bulk RNA-seq. The study's findings and limits: Expanded alpha and beta TCR counts within tumors tracked tumor mutation counts.

The source is a female donor with early-stage non-small cell lung cancer. The chain uses TRBV20-1 and TRBJ1-5; possible D gene TRBD1, 5 bases. The specimen was lung tumor tissue, collected at surgery. CDR3: CSARDLGEPNQPQHF. The CDR3 DNA reads TGCAGTGCTAGAGATTTAGGGGAGCCCAATCAGCCCCAGCATTTT.